The 14 T cell receptor beta chains listed next were all sequenced from one sample in a study of PD-1 blockade in classical Hodgkin lymphoma. The method was immunoSEQ multiplex PCR; TCRdb's version includes in-frame clones alone and lacks a portion of them. This sample has approximately 6,400 clones, with approximately 70% found just once. Time point meaning: cycle 4 day 1 (C4D1), after five to seven weeks of nivolumab. Every single patient, without exception, relapsed after autologous stem cell transplantation, and brentuximab vedotin exposure varied. After thawing, PBMCs were subjected to magnetic negative selection to isolate CD8+ T cells. Material: CD8+ T cells from blood, obtained before the fourth cycle of nivolumab. The receptor source for this set is a human donor with classical Hodgkin lymphoma.

This clone was found a few times. This chain uses TRBV6-1 with TRBJ1-2; D unresolved. The germline V gene encodes CDR1 MNHNS and CDR2 SASEGT. The V gene lost 2 bases and the J gene lost 8 bases, with 9 bases spanning the gap. The CDR3 runs 12 residues. This chain's CDR3 is CASSEFEEGYTF. The DNA of the CDR3 is TGTGCCAGCAGTGAATTTGAGGAGGGCTACACCTTC.

This sequence joins TRBV11-2 and TRBJ1-3, with D unresolved. V gave up 2 bases and J gave up 6 bases, with 8 bases separating them. The V gene's germline CDR1 is SGHAT and CDR2 FQNNGV. The CDR3 totals 13 residues. The CDR3 sequence is CASSLRGANTIYF. The CDR3 nucleotides are TGTGCCAGCAGCTTACGGGGTGCAAACACCATATATTTT.

This chain connects TRBV7-6 to TRBJ2-1; D unclear. CDR1 and CDR2 from the germline V gene are SGHVS and FNYEAQ. Trimming took off 5 bases at V and 6 bases at J, with 14 bases between the two ends. The CDR3 has 14 residues. The CDR3 is CASSDLAASNEQFF. The CDR3 DNA sequence: TGTGCCAGCAGCGATTTGGCCGCCTCCAATGAGCAGTTCTTC.

CDR3 protein: CATSRDRGSGANVLTF. CDR3 DNA: TGTGCCACCAGCAGAGATAGGGGCTCTGGGGCCAACGTCCTGACTTTC. The V call is TRBV15, the J call TRBJ2-6, with D perhaps TRBD1 (5 bases). Germline V gives CDR1 LNHNV, CDR2 YYDKDF (reference sequence). This CDR3 is built from 16 residues. Trimming stripped 0 bases from V and 0 bases from J, with 6 bases between.

The chain recombines TRBV7-9 with TRBJ1-4; 8 bases are a match to TRBD1. CDR1 and CDR2 (germline): SEHNR, FQNEAQ (reference sequence). V was clipped by 3 bases and J by 8 bases; unmatched bases: 8. CDR3 length: 15 amino acids. The CDR3 nucleotides read TGTGCCAGCAGCTTGTCAGGGGGCTTTTTGGAAAAACTGTTTTTT. Residues: CASSLSGGFLEKLFF.

This rearrangement joins TRBV7-9 to TRBJ2-4; 10 positions match TRBD2. Germline assignment: CDR1 SEHNR and CDR2 FQNEAQ (reference sequence). Losses at the gene ends were 0 bases for V and 8 bases for J; bases not matched to a gene: 4. The CDR3 contains 15 residues. Here the CDR3 DNA reads TGTGCCAGCAGCTTAGCAGCTAGCGGGAGTGACATTCAGTACTTC. Its translation: CASSLAASGSDIQYF.

This rearrangement joins TRBV27 to TRBJ2-7; either TRBD1 or TRBD2 may fit D (5 bases each). Germline CDR1 and CDR2: MNHEY and SMNVEV (reference sequence). V shed 5 bases and J shed 4 bases, with 18 bases lying between them. The CDR3 spans 15 residues. Here the CDR3 DNA reads TGTGCCAGCAGTACACGACCGGGACGTGCATACGAGCAGTACTTC. It yields the protein CASSTRPGRAYEQYF.

The genes are TRBV19 and TRBJ2-1; a weak D match, TRBD2 (5 bases). Trimming left V 7 bases short and J 7 bases short, with 14 bases between. The CDR3 is 13 residues long. Germline V gene sequence: CDR1 LNHDA, CDR2 SQIVND (reference sequence). The CDR3 protein is CASTLTGWNEQFF. CDR3 nucleotide sequence: TGTGCCAGTACCCTCACGGGATGGAATGAGCAGTTCTTC.

This chain connects TRBV2 to TRBJ1-1, with D uncertain. Germline V lookup: CDR1 SNHLY, CDR2 FYNNEI. The CDR3 has 11 amino acids. Trimming cost V 11 bases and J 5 bases, with 12 bases left between them. This CDR3 reads CAGRILTEAFF. In DNA, the CDR3 is TGTGCCGGACGTATTTTGACTGAAGCTTTCTTT. The full variable domain, with the rest looked up from reference TRBV2 and TRBJ1-1, is EPEVTQTPSHQVTQMGQEVILRCVPISNHLYFYWYRQILGQKVEFLVSFYNNEISEKSEIFDDQFSVERPDGSNFTLKIRSTKLEDSAMYFCAGRILTEAFFGQGTRLTVV.

This clone occurred once. An end of the junction does not agree with germline; a read error may underlie this. This sample includes further DNA sequences coding for the same CDR3. DNA for the CDR3: TGCGCCAGCAGCTCACAGGGAGATGGCTACACCTTC. Its translation is CASSSQGDGYTF. This chain links TRBV7-8 with TRBJ1-2; weak D call: TRBD1 (6 bases). CDR3 length: 12 residues. Germline V gene lookup returns CDR1 SGHVS and CDR2 FQNEAQ.

This clone was counted between two and nine times. The V call is TRBV28, the J call TRBJ2-5; D may be TRBD1 (5 bases). CDR3 length: 13 amino acids. Trimming shortened V by 3 bases and J by 5 bases, and 10 bases separated the two germline ends. Germline CDR1 reads MDHEN; CDR2 reads SYDVKM. CDR3 nucleotides: TGTGCCAGCAGTTTTCAGGGTTTGGAGACCCAGTACTTC. It codes for CASSFQGLETQYF. The full variable domain, its missing parts supplied by reference TRBV28 and TRBJ2-5, is DVKVTQSSRYLVKRTGEKVFLECVQDMDHENMFWYRQDPGLGLRLIYFSYDVKMKEKGDIPEGYSVSREKKERFSLILESASTNQTSMYLCASSFQGLETQYFGPGTRLLVL.

The chain is built from TRBV20-1 and TRBJ2-3, with D possibly being TRBD1 or TRBD2 (5 bases each). The CDR3 is 11 amino acids. Germline V gene sequence: CDR1 DFQATT, CDR2 SNEGSKA (reference sequence). The V end was cut by 5 bases, the J end by 3 bases, with 6 bases between. Written as DNA, the CDR3 is TGCAGTGCTGAGGGGACAGATACGCAGTATTTT. It codes for CSAEGTDTQYF.

The chain links TRBV7-9 to TRBJ1-4, with D unresolved. CDR1 SEHNR and CDR2 FQNEAQ come from the germline V gene (reference sequence). Trimming left V 5 bases short and J 8 bases short, with 27 bases between. CDR3 length: 18 residues. In nucleotides, the CDR3 is TGTGCCAGCAGCCCCCGGCTCCCGCTCGGCAGCCTGGAAGAAAAACTGTTTTTT. Its protein product is CASSPRLPLGSLEEKLFF.

This chain joins TRBV7-9 and TRBJ2-1; no firm D call. This CDR3 has 14 residues. Trimming pared 0 bases from V and 0 bases from J, leaving 3 bases between. CDR1 and CDR2 (germline): SEHNR, FQNEAQ (reference sequence). The CDR3 reads CASSLAGSYNEQFF. The CDR3 DNA reads TGTGCCAGCAGCTTAGCGGGCTCCTACAATGAGCAGTTCTTC.